This T cell receptor beta chain is from a study of T cell responses to AZD1222 COVID-19 vaccine. Findings and caveats of the study: Unmutated variant regions reportedly attract nearly half of all spike-specific TCRs. Scientists sampled the repertoires only once the peak T cell response had passed. Vaccine-related CD4 TCRs covered spike, predominating at 160-218 and 743-854.

Points on this clone: Its matching antigen is unknown.

The repertoire was sequenced with immunoSEQ multiplex PCR; TCRdb's copy has only in-frame clones and lacks some. The table lists tens of thousands of clones, roughly 90% of them singletons. The material sequenced was peripheral blood, taken 28 days after the second AZD1222 dose. The receptor's source is an adult who received the AZD1222 COVID-19 vaccine.

The CDR3, as DNA: TGTGCCAGCAGCTTTCGCCCTATCACAGATACGCAGTATTTT. This encodes CASSFRPITDTQYF. The chain couples TRBV7-2 to TRBJ2-3; D not certain. Germline V CDR1 and CDR2: SGHTA, FQGNSA. CDR3 size: 14 residues. Trimming stripped 3 bases from V and 2 bases from J, with 9 bases between.